The table lists the clone carrying this T cell receptor (beta chain) with a few counts. A read error may account for a junction end that differs from germline. The source of the sample is a study of T cells in Graves' hyperthyroidism and ophthalmopathy. This CDR3 is built from 15 residues. CDR1 is SNHLY, CDR2 FYNNEI, per germline. Hyperthyroidism was newly diagnosed in patients aged 18 to 65 (duration under 2 months). Researchers took RNA transcripts and amplified the TCR beta CDR3 regions from them. HTBI primers drove first-round RT-PCR of the TCR CDR3. Each CDR3 protein is one row after TCRdb ran MiXCR on the multiplex PCR reads. The table shows around 420,000 distinct CDR3 sequences, with around 15% occurring only once.

The clonotype was recovered from a woman between 18 and 30 years old with Graves' hyperthyroidism. The chain employs TRBV2 and TRBJ1-1; D call uncertain. The sequencing sample was made of blood. The CDR3 bases are TGTGCCAGCAGGGACGGGGTAGAAGCGAACACTAAAGCTTTCTTT. Translated, it gives CASRDGVEANTKAFF. The variable domain in full, with the rest retrieved from reference TRBV2 and TRBJ1-1, is EPEVTQTPSHQVTQMGQEVILRCVPISNHLYFYWYRQILGQKVEFLVSFYNNEISEKSEIFDDQFSVERPDGSNFTLKIRSTKLEDSAMYFCASRDGVEANTKAFFGQGTRLTVV.